The rows below give T cell receptor beta chains drawn from one sample of a study of T cells generated in artificial thymic organoids. TCRdb recomputed calls from the 5' RACE reads with MiXCR, one row per CDR3 protein. The sample includes around 5,600 distinct CDR3 sequences, 25% to 35% of them seen just once. Sequenced: naive CD8+ T cells from blood. Receptor source: a human donor who gave cord blood stem cells for thymic organoid culture, a cardiac surgery patient who gave postnatal thymus, or a blood donor (not recorded which). Both conserved end residues are part of each CDR3. The D gene is left open where the match is weak. Expanded clones get a size class; other rows say once, few or many, or leave the size out.

clone_size	d_call	v_call	j_call	cdr3_nt	cdr3_aa
.	.	TRBV7-6	TRBJ2-3	TGTGCCACCGAGGACACCGCCTTCACAGATACGCAGTATTTT	CATEDTAFTDTQYF
few	.	TRBV5-4	TRBJ2-5	TGTGCCAGCAGCTTGGCCGGCAGAGAAGAGACCCAGTACTTC	CASSLAGREETQYF
.	.	TRBV7-9	TRBJ2-7	TGTGCCAGCAGCCGCGGGGGCGACGAGCAGTACTTC	CASSRGGDEQYF
.	TRBD2	TRBV12-5	TRBJ2-1	TGTGCTAGTGCCTTAATGGGAGGGGACAATGAGCAGTTCTTC	CASALMGGDNEQFF
few	.	TRBV19	TRBJ1-1	TGTGCCAGTAGGAACCCAAGGGCTGAAGCTTTCTTT	CASRNPRAEAFF
few	.	TRBV27	TRBJ1-1	TGTGCTCGTGGTCCCGCCAGCAGGCGGGGGATTGAAGCTTTCTTT	CARGPASRRGIEAFF
medium-sized	TRBD1	TRBV20-1	TRBJ2-5	TGCAGTGCTAGAGCAAAACAGGGGGCCAGGGGGATCCTGAACCAAGAGACCCAGTACTTC	CSARAKQGARGILNQETQYF
.	TRBD1	TRBV12-3/TRBV12-4	TRBJ2-2	TGTGCCAGCAGGAAACAGGGGGCCGGGGAGCTGTTTTTT	CASRKQGAGELFF
.	.	TRBV4-2	TRBJ1-2	TGTGCCAGCAGCCAAGAATCGGGGTCCTCGGTCTATGGCTACACCTTC	CASSQESGSSVYGYTF
few	.	TRBV29-1	TRBJ2-2	TGCAGCGCAGGGACGGTGAACACCGGGGAGCTGTTTTTT	CSAGTVNTGELFF
medium-sized	.	TRBV5-1	TRBJ1-1	TGCGCCAGCAGCTCCCAGCGGAACACTGAAGCTTTCTTT	CASSSQRNTEAFF
.	TRBD2	TRBV27	TRBJ2-1	TGTGCCAGCAGTTTGGGTCAACTAGCGGATTACAATGAGCAGTTCTTC	CASSLGQLADYNEQFF
few	TRBD2	TRBV23-1	TRBJ2-7	TGCGCCAGCAGTCAAATAGCGGGGAGGCGTACCTACGAGCAGTACTTC	CASSQIAGRRTYEQYF
.	.	TRBV6-5	TRBJ2-7	TGTGCCAGCAGTCCTACTAGCCTCTACGAGCAGTACTTC	CASSPTSLYEQYF
few	.	TRBV15	TRBJ1-4	TGTGCCACCAGAAAAGACCCCCGGCGGACTAATGAAAAACTGTTTTTT	CATRKDPRRTNEKLFF
few	.	TRBV4-1	TRBJ1-1	TGCGCCAGCAGCCAAGTTGGCGGGGGGGATGAAGCTTTCTTT	CASSQVGGGDEAFF
medium-sized	.	TRBV5-6	TRBJ2-1	TGTGCCAGCAGCTTGGGGACAGCATACAATGAGCAGTTCTTC	CASSLGTAYNEQFF
.	.	TRBV5-1	TRBJ2-1	TGCGCCAGCAGCTTGGAGGCAGGGTGGTACAATGAGCAGTTCTTC	CASSLEAGWYNEQFF
few	.	TRBV27	TRBJ2-1	TGTGCCAGCAATCCGCGGGTAAACTCCTACAATGAGCAGTTCTTC	CASNPRVNSYNEQFF
medium-sized	TRBD1	TRBV9	TRBJ1-1	TGTGCCAGCAGCCCCCGGACAGGGGGGACTGAAGCTTTCTTT	CASSPRTGGTEAFF
.	TRBD1	TRBV10-2	TRBJ2-7	TGCGCCAGCAGTGACCATGACAGGGGGCGTTCTGACCGCTCCTACGAGCAGTACTTC	CASSDHDRGRSDRSYEQYF
.	TRBD1	TRBV20-1	TRBJ2-7	TGCAGTGCTAGAGATAGGGACAGGGCGGGGTACGAGCAGTACTTC	CSARDRDRAGYEQYF
.	.	TRBV27	TRBJ2-5	TGTGCCAGCAGTTTAAACAGGGTTCCAGAGACCCAGTACTTC	CASSLNRVPETQYF
.	TRBD1	TRBV3-1	TRBJ2-7	TGTGCCAGCAGCCTATACAGGGGTTACGAGCAGTACTTC	CASSLYRGYEQYF
medium-sized	TRBD2	TRBV27	TRBJ2-3	TGTGCCAGCAGTCTGCTCTTCCTAGCGGGGGGCACAGATACGCAGTATTTT	CASSLLFLAGGTDTQYF
few	.	TRBV12-3/TRBV12-4	TRBJ2-2	TGTGCCAGCAGTTTTAGCCACACCGGGGAGCTGTTTTTT	CASSFSHTGELFF
.	.	TRBV4-1	TRBJ2-7	TGCGCCAGCAGCCAGTCCCCTAGTGGCTCCTACGAGCAGTACTTC	CASSQSPSGSYEQYF
few	.	TRBV10-2	TRBJ2-7	TGCGCCAGCAGTGGACAGTCCTACGAGCAGTACTTC	CASSGQSYEQYF
.	TRBD1	TRBV23-1	TRBJ2-7	TGCGCCAGCAGTCAATCGACAGGGGTAGAGCAGTACTTC	CASSQSTGVEQYF
.	TRBD1	TRBV5-1	TRBJ2-1	TGCGCCAGCAGCTTGAAGGGGGCCTATGAGCAGTTCTTC	CASSLKGAYEQFF
medium-sized	.	TRBV7-2	TRBJ1-5	TGTGCCAGCAGCTTAGCCGTCGTGAACAGTCAGCCCCAGCATTTT	CASSLAVVNSQPQHF
.	TRBD2	TRBV28	TRBJ2-3	TGTGCCAGCAGTTTGGGACTAGTGGCGCAGTATTTT	CASSLGLVAQYF
medium-sized	.	TRBV13	TRBJ2-2	TGTGCCAGCAGCCCGGGGGGCGAGGCGTTGGGCACCGGGGAGCTGTTTTTT	CASSPGGEALGTGELFF
medium-sized	TRBD2	TRBV7-8	TRBJ2-3	TGTGCCAGCAGCTTAGGCAGCGGGGGCACAGATACGCAGTATTTT	CASSLGSGGTDTQYF
.	.	TRBV27	TRBJ2-2	TGTGCCAGCAGTCCCCTCCGGGCGGGACTGAACACCGGGGGGCTGTTTTTT	CASSPLRAGLNTGGLFF
few	.	TRBV12-3/TRBV12-4	TRBJ1-2	TGTGCCAGCCTCTCTGGGGTTAAGAACACCTTC	CASLSGVKNTF
few	.	TRBV27	TRBJ1-1	TGTGCCAGCAGTTTAACGGCCGGAGGGAACACTGAAGCTTTCTTT	CASSLTAGGNTEAFF
medium-sized	TRBD1	TRBV3-1	TRBJ1-2	TGTGCCAGCAGCCAAGCCGGGACAGCTTATGGCTACACCTTC	CASSQAGTAYGYTF
medium-sized	.	TRBV27	TRBJ1-5	TGTGCCAGCAGTTTCGAGTGGAATCAGCCCCAGCATTTT	CASSFEWNQPQHF
few	.	TRBV29-1	TRBJ2-7	TGCAGCGTTGAATCGGCAGGCAATTCCTACGAGCAGTACTTC	CSVESAGNSYEQYF
few	.	TRBV19	TRBJ1-1	TGTGCCAGTAGTATAGGGGAAGGGAACACTGAAGCTTTCTTT	CASSIGEGNTEAFF
.	.	TRBV12-3/TRBV12-4	TRBJ2-7	TGTGCCAGCAGTTTTGATGGCGACTACGAGCAGTACTTC	CASSFDGDYEQYF
medium-sized	.	TRBV30	TRBJ1-2	TGTGCCTGGAGTGTTGGTGGAGGTGGCTATGGCTACACCTTC	CAWSVGGGGYGYTF
.	.	TRBV4-1	TRBJ1-3	TGCGCCAGCAGCCAAGTGAGGGCTCCCGGAAACACCATATATTTT	CASSQVRAPGNTIYF
.	TRBD2	TRBV12-3/TRBV12-4	TRBJ2-1	TGTGCCAGCAGGGCTAGCGGGAGAGATTACAATGAGCAGTTCTTC	CASRASGRDYNEQFF
few	.	TRBV4-1	TRBJ1-6	TGCGCCAGCAGCCAAGTATGGTTGGATTCACCCCTCCACTTT	CASSQVWLDSPLHF
medium-sized	.	TRBV9	TRBJ2-2	TGTGCCAGCAGCACTGGCTCGAACACCGGGGAGCTGTTTTTT	CASSTGSNTGELFF
.	.	TRBV4-3	TRBJ2-1	TGCGCCAGCAGCCAAGATGCCGGGGAGCAGTTCTTC	CASSQDAGEQFF
medium-sized	.	TRBV3-1	TRBJ2-7	TGTGCCAGCAGCCAAGTTCCATGGGACGGGTCTTACGAGCAGTACTTC	CASSQVPWDGSYEQYF
.	.	TRBV5-1	TRBJ2-5	TGCGCCAGCAGCGGCCGGGGCACGGAAGAGACCCAGTACTTC	CASSGRGTEETQYF